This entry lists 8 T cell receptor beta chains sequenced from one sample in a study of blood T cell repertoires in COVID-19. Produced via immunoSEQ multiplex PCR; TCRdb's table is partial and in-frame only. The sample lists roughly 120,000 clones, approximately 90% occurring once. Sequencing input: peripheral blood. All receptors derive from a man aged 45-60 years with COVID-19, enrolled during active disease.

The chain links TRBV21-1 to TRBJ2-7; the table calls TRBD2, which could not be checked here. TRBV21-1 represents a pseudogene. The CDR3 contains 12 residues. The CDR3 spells CASSKGSGGQYV. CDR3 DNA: TGTGCCAGCAGCAAAGGTTCGGGGGGGCAGTACGTC.

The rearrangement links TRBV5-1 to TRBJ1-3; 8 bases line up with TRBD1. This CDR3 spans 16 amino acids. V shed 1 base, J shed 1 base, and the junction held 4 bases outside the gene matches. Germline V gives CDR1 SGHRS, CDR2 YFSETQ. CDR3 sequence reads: CASSLSGGLSGNTIYF. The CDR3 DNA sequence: TGCGCCAGCAGCTTGTCAGGGGGCTTGTCTGGAAACACCATATATTTT. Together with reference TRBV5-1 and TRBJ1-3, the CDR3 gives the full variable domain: KAGVTQTPRYLIKTRGQQVTLSCSPISGHRSVSWYQQTPGQGLQFLFEYFSETQRNKGNFPGRFSGRQFSNSRSEMNVSTLELGDSALYLCASSLSGGLSGNTIYFGEGSWLTVV.

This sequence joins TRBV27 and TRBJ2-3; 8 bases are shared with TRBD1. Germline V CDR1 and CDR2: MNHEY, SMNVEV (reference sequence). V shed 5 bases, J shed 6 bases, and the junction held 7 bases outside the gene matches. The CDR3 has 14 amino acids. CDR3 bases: TGTGCCAGCAGTCCCGGACAGGGCCTGGATACGCAGTATTTT. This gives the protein CASSPGQGLDTQYF.

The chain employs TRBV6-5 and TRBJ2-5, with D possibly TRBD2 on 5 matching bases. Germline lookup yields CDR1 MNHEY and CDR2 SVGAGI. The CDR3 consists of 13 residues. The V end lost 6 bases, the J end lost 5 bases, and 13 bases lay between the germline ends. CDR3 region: CASRDSLEETQYF. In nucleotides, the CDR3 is TGTGCCAGCAGGGACTCCTTGGAGGAGACCCAGTACTTC.

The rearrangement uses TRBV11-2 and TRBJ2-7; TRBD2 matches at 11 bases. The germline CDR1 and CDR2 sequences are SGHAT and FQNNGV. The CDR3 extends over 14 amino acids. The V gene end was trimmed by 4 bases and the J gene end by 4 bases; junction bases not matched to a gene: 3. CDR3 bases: TGTGCCAGCAGCTACGGGACTAGCGGTTACGAGCAGTACTTC. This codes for CASSYGTSGYEQYF.

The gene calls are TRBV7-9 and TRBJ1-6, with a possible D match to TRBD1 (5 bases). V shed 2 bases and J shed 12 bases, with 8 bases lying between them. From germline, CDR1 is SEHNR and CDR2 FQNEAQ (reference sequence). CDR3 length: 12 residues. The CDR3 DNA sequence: TGTGCCAGCAGCTTACGGGGGAGACCCCTCCACTTT. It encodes CASSLRGRPLHF.

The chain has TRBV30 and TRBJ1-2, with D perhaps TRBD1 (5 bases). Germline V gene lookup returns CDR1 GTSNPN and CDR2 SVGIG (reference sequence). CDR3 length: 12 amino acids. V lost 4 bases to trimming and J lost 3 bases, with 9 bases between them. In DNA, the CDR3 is TGTGCCTGGACAGGGATCGACTATGGCTACACCTTC. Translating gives CAWTGIDYGYTF.

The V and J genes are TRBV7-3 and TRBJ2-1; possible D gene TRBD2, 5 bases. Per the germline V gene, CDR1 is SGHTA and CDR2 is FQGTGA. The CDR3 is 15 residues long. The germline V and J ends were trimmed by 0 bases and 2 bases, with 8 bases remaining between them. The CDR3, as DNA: TGTGCCAGCAGCTTAACTAGCGACACCTACAATGAGCAGTTCTTC. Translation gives CASSLTSDTYNEQFF.